What follows are 2 T cell receptor beta chains derived from one specimen sequenced in a study of blood T cell repertoires in COVID-19. Only in-frame clones appear in the TCRdb table, and some are missing; sequencing was by immunoSEQ multiplex PCR. The sample holds 330,000 or so clones, more than 75% seen once. Sequencing was done on a sample of PBMCs or T cells enriched from blood (not recorded which). The origin of the receptors is a woman aged 30 to 39 who had recovered from COVID-19.

The chain links TRBV19 to TRBJ2-7; TRBD1 aligns across 10 bases. Germline V gene data show CDR1 as LNHDA and CDR2 as SQIVND (reference sequence). V lost 4 bases to trimming and J lost 4 bases; unmatched junction nucleotides: 4. The CDR3 runs 14 residues. The CDR3 DNA is TGTGCCAGTAGTAGCAGGACAGGGGGTTACGAGCAGTACTTC. It yields the protein CASSSRTGGYEQYF.

J is TRBJ2-3 and V is TRBV12-5; D may be TRBD1 (6 bases). The ends were cut back, 1 base at V and 5 bases at J, with 7 bases in the middle. Germline CDR1 is LGHNT and CDR2 is FRNRAP. The CDR3 runs to 13 residues. CDR3 sequence: CASGLEQGDTQYF. In nucleotides, the CDR3 is TGTGCTAGTGGTTTGGAACAGGGAGATACGCAGTATTTT. Based on the CDR3 plus reference TRBV12-5 and TRBJ2-3, the full variable domain is DARVTQTPRHKVTEMGQEVTMRCQPILGHNTVFWYRQTMMQGLELLAYFRNRAPLDDSGMPKDRFSAEMPDATLATLKIQPSEPRDSAVYFCASGLEQGDTQYFGPGTRLTVL.